Sequencing of this T cell receptor beta chain was carried out in a study of blood T cell repertoires in COVID-19. Overall study context: COVID-19 samples, acute and convalescent, were from the United States, Italy and Spain. T cells, B-cell-depleted T cells, or PBMCs provided the cDNA or gDNA that served as material.

The germline CDR1 and CDR2 sequences are DFQATT and SNEGSKA (reference sequence). This CDR3 contains 14 residues. Between the trimmed V and J ends, which lost 3 bases and 2 bases, there was a span of 14 bases. Using immunoSEQ multiplex PCR, the repertoire was profiled, and TCRdb retains in-frame clones only, with some absent. Among around 200,000 clones, roughly 80% were seen once, and the ten largest hold around 5%. The material sequenced was peripheral blood. This receptor was identified in a human donor in a cohort sampled during active COVID-19. The J gene is TRBJ2-7, the V gene TRBV20-1, with no clear D. CDR3 in DNA: TGCAGTGCTAGTCTCCCATCCCAGGCCTACGAGCAGTACTTC. The encoded protein is CSASLPSQAYEQYF.